These T cell receptor beta chains were read from a single sample in a study of OX40 agonist ivuxolimab in advanced cancers. Sequencing used immunoSEQ multiplex PCR; TCRdb keeps in-frame clones, though not all of them. The profile covers tens of thousands of clones, with approximately 91% appearing a single time and 4% to 4.5% taken by the ten largest. The sample consisted of CD4+ or CD8+ T cells sorted from blood, taken in a trial of the OX40 agonist ivuxolimab. The source of these receptors is an adult with an advanced solid tumor such as melanoma, head and neck, liver or kidney cancer. Each CDR3 is given with its conserved first and last residue. The D gene is left open where the match is weak. Expanded clones get a size class; other rows say once, few or many, or leave the size out.

-	-	TRBV2	TRBJ1-2	TGTGCCAGCAAAGTGAATAACTATGGCTACACCTTC	CASKVNNYGYTF
-	-	TRBV18	TRBJ1-1	TGTGCCAGCTCACCACCCCGCTCACCCGGGGCCTTT	CASSPPRSPGAF
TRBD1	once	TRBV5-1	TRBJ1-2	TGCGCCAGCAGCTCCATGGACAGGGAAGGCTACACCTTC	CASSSMDREGYTF
-	-	TRBV4-2	TRBJ1-1	TGTGCCAGCAGCCCCCGTGGCAGGGGTAACACTGAAGCTTTCTTT	CASSPRGRGNTEAFF
-	-	TRBV9	TRBJ2-3	TGTGCCAGCAGCCCCGAGGTGAGGGATACGCAGTATTTT	CASSPEVRDTQYF
-	-	TRBV15	TRBJ1-4	TGTGCCACCGCGAACCCCGGGGTTGAAAAACTGTTTTTT	CATANPGVEKLFF
TRBD2	once	TRBV7-3	TRBJ2-7	TGTGCCAGCAGCTTGTCTAGCGGGGACTCCTACGAGCAGTACTTC	CASSLSSGDSYEQYF
TRBD2	-	TRBV7-6	TRBJ2-5	TGTGCCAGCAGCTTAGGACTAGCGGGAGGCGAGACCCAGTACTTC	CASSLGLAGGETQYF
-	-	TRBV27	TRBJ2-7	TGTGCCAGCAGTTCCGGGGCAACCTACGAGCAGTACTTC	CASSSGATYEQYF
-	-	TRBV9	TRBJ2-1	TGTGCCAGCAGCGTAACACATTATCGGCCGGTGATCGGCAATGAGCAGTTCTTC	CASSVTHYRPVIGNEQFF
TRBD1	-	TRBV5-1	TRBJ1-4	TGCGCCAGCAGCTTGGGAATTAGGACAGGAGACTGGGGTGAAAAACTGTTTTTT	CASSLGIRTGDWGEKLFF
TRBD1	-	TRBV5-4	TRBJ2-7	TGTGCCAGCAGCCTCGGGACAGGGCCTAACTACGAGCAGTACTTC	CASSLGTGPNYEQYF
TRBD2	-	TRBV27	TRBJ2-7	TGTGCCAGCAGTTTCGGGACTAGCGGTGCCTACGAGCAGTACTTC	CASSFGTSGAYEQYF
-	-	TRBV2	TRBJ1-5	TGTGCCAGCAAGGCGTATAGCAATCAGCCCCAGCATTTT	CASKAYSNQPQHF
TRBD1	-	TRBV19	TRBJ2-5	TGTGCCACCTCAATCCGGGACAGGGCCCAAGAGACCCAGTACTTC	CATSIRDRAQETQYF
-	-	TRBV7-9	TRBJ2-7	TGTGCCAGCAGCTTAGAGGTGACACCATACGAGCAGTACTTC	CASSLEVTPYEQYF
TRBD1	-	TRBV6-4	TRBJ1-2	TGTGCCAGCAAACTGAGCTACAGGGGGAGAGACTATGGCTACACCTTC	CASKLSYRGRDYGYTF
-	once	TRBV6-4	TRBJ2-2	TGTGCCAGCAGTGACACAGGCCCCACCGGGGAGCTGTTTTTT	CASSDTGPTGELFF
-	-	TRBV6-6	TRBJ2-7	TGTGCCAGCAGTTACGGACGCTACGAGCAGTACTTC	CASSYGRYEQYF
TRBD1	-	TRBV28	TRBJ2-3	TGTGCCTCCGGACAGGTCACAGATACGCAGTATTTT	CASGQVTDTQYF
TRBD2	-	TRBV9	TRBJ2-1	TGTGCCAGCAGCGTACGGTCGGATGGACTAGCGGGAGTCGGGAGCTCCTACAATGAGCAGTTCTTC	CASSVRSDGLAGVGSSYNEQFF
-	-	TRBV27	TRBJ2-1	TGTGCCAGCAGTGTCTCCGGGACGGACATCAATGAGCAGTTCTTC	CASSVSGTDINEQFF
-	-	TRBV30	TRBJ1-1	TGTGCCTGGAGTTGGGGAAACACTGAAGCTTTCTTT	CAWSWGNTEAFF
-	once	TRBV9	TRBJ2-3	TGTGCCAGCAGCGATATCCAAACTTACGGGGGTGGCACAGATACGCAGTATTTT	CASSDIQTYGGGTDTQYF
TRBD1	-	TRBV10-2	TRBJ2-3	TGCGCCAGCAGTGAGTCGATTGTCAGGGGGCCCGCAGATACGCAGTATTTT	CASSESIVRGPADTQYF
-	-	TRBV7-7	TRBJ2-7	TGTGCTAGCAGCCCGGCAGGTTCCCACGAGCAGTACTTC	CASSPAGSHEQYF
TRBD1	-	TRBV7-9	TRBJ2-5	TGTGCCAGCAGCGCTCGGGACAGGGGAGTTCGAGAGACCCAGTACTTC	CASSARDRGVRETQYF
-	-	TRBV5-4	TRBJ2-1	TGTGCCAGCAGCTTGGCCTCCGGGTTGTACAATGAGCAGTTCTTC	CASSLASGLYNEQFF
TRBD1	-	TRBV10-3	TRBJ1-2	TGTGCCATCAGAGACAGGGGGACTGGCTATGGCTACACCTTC	CAIRDRGTGYGYTF
TRBD2	-	TRBV9	TRBJ2-1	TGTGCCAGCAGCGTAGGACCCAGCGGGGGTAATGAGCAGTTCTTC	CASSVGPSGGNEQFF
-	-	TRBV11-3	TRBJ2-7	TGCGCCTCCTCCGGGGGATTGAGCGACGAGCAGTACTTC	CASSGGLSDEQYF
TRBD1	-	TRBV28	TRBJ2-2	TGTGCCAGCAGTTTGATAAGACAGGGGAGGACCGGGGAGCTGTTTTTT	CASSLIRQGRTGELFF